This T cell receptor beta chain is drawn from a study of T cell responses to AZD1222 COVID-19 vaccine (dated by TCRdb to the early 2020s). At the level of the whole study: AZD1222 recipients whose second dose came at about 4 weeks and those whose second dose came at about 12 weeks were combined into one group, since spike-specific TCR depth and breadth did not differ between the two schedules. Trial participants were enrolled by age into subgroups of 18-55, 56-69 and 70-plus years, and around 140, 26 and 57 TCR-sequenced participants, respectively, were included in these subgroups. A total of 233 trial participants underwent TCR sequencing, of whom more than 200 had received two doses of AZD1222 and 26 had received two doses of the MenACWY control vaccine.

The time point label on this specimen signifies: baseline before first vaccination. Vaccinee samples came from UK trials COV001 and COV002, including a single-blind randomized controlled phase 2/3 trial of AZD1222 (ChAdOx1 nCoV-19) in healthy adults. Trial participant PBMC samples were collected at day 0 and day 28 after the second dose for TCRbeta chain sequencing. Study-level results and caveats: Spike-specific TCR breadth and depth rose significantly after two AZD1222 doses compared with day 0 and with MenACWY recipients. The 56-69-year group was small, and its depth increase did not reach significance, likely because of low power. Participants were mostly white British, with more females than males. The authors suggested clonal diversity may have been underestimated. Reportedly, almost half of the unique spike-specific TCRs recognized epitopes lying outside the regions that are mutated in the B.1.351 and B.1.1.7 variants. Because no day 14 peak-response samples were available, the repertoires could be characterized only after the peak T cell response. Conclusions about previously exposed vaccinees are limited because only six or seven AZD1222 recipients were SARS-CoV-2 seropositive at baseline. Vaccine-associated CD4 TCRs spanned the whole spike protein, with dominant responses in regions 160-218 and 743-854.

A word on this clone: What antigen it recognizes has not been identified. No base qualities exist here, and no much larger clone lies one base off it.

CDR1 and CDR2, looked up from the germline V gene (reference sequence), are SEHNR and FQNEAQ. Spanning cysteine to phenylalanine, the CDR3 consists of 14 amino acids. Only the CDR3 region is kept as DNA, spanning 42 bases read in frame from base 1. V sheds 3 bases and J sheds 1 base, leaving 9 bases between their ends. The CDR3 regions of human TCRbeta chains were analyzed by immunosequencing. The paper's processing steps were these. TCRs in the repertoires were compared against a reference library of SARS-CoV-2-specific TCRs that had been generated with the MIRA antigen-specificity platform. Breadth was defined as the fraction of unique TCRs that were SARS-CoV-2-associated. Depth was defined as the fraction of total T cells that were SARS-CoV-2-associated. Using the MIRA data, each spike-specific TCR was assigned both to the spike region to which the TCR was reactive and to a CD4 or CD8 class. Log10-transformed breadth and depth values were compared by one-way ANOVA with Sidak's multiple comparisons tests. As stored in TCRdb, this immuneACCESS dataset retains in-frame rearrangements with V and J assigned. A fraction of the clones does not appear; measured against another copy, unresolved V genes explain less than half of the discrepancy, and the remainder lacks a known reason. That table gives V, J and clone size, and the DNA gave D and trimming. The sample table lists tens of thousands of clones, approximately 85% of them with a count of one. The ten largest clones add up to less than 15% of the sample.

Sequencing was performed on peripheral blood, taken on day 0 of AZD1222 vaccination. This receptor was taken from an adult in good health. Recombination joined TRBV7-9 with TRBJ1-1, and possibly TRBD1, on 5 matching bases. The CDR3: CASSFWGENTEAFF. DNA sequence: TGTGCCAGCAGCTTCTGGGGGGAGAACACTGAAGCTTTCTTT. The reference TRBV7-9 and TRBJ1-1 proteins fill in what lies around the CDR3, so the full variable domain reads DTGVSQNPRHKITKRGQNVTFRCDPISEHNRLYWYRQTLGQGPEFLTYFQNEAQLEKSRLLSDRFSAERPKGSFSTLEIQRTEQGDSAMYLCASSFWGENTEAFFGQGTRLTVV.